Following are 17 T cell receptor beta chains from one sample sequenced in a study of T cell changes during pregnancy in multiple sclerosis. Data came from immunoSEQ multiplex PCR; TCRdb stores just in-frame clones and leaves some out. Here the sample spans roughly 93,000 clones, roughly 92% being singletons. The starting material was peripheral blood, obtained after pregnancy. The source is a female donor with multiple sclerosis, enrolled in a pregnancy study.

Concerning this clone: At the DNA level, this CDR3 is encoded by other sequences in the same sample as well. The chain employs TRBV30 and TRBJ1-5; perhaps TRBD1 as D (5 bases). The CDR3 consists of 13 residues. Germline V gene data show CDR1 as GTSNPN and CDR2 as SVGIG (reference sequence). V was cut by 5 bases and J by 3 bases, with 11 bases left in between. The CDR3 reads CAWSGGDNQPQHF. DNA for the CDR3: TGTGCCTGGTCAGGAGGGGACAATCAGCCCCAGCATTTT.

The CDR3 is CASSDSISGGARTDTQYF. The CDR3 nucleotides are TGTGCCAGCAGTGACTCGATAAGCGGGGGGGCCCGGACAGATACGCAGTATTTT. The V call is TRBV6-4, the J call TRBJ2-3, with TRBD2 identical over 10 bases. Germline values: CDR1 MRHNA, CDR2 SNTAGT. The CDR3 covers 18 residues. Trimming removed 0 bases from V and 3 bases from J; junction bases left unmatched: 9.

The DNA for the CDR3 is TGTGCCACCGGGAGGGGGAGCCAACTTACCTACGAGCAGTACTTC. Residues: CATGRGSQLTYEQYF. This chain links TRBV5-8 with TRBJ2-7; 8 bases line up with TRBD2. V shed 9 bases and J 2 bases; nucleotides not matched to a gene: 13. This CDR3 spans 15 amino acids. Germline V gives CDR1 SGHTS, CDR2 YDEGEE.

The CDR3 spells CASQGVSSGNTIYF. The DNA of the CDR3 is TGTGCCAGTCAAGGGGTTTCATCTGGAAACACCATATATTTT. The chain recombines TRBV19 with TRBJ1-3, with a weak D call TRBD1 (5 bases). The V and J ends lost 8 bases and 1 base respectively, with 12 bases between them. The CDR3 length is 14 residues. Germline CDR1 reads LNHDA; CDR2 reads SQIVND (reference sequence).

This chain connects TRBV4-3 to TRBJ2-7; tentatively, D is TRBD2 (5 bases). The CDR3 runs 15 residues. CDR1 and CDR2 (germline): LGHNA, YSLEER. Trimming left V 0 bases short and J 0 bases short, with 9 bases between. The CDR3 sequence: CASSQEEGSSYEQYF. CDR3 DNA sequence: TGCGCCAGCAGCCAAGAAGAGGGAAGCTCCTACGAGCAGTACTTC.

The chain is built from TRBV5-1 and TRBJ2-3; D unclear. The CDR3 sequence is 16 residues long. V gave up 2 bases and J gave up 0 bases, with 13 bases separating them. CDR1 and CDR2 from the germline V gene are SGHRS and YFSETQ. The CDR3 sequence is CASSFKWSPSTDTQYF. CDR3 bases: TGCGCCAGCAGCTTTAAATGGAGTCCTAGCACAGATACGCAGTATTTT.

The gene calls are TRBV6-5 and TRBJ2-1, with TRBD2 matching over 9 bases. The germline gives CDR1 MNHEY, CDR2 SVGAGI. V dropped 5 bases and J dropped 5; count of bases not matched to a gene: 7. CDR3 length equals 15 residues. This CDR3 is CASSGTSGRNNEQFF. The DNA of the CDR3 is TGTGCCAGCAGTGGAACCAGCGGGAGGAACAATGAGCAGTTCTTC.

V usage is TRBV7-3 and J usage is TRBJ2-7, with a possible D match to TRBD1 (6 bases). The germline gives CDR1 SGHTA, CDR2 FQGTGA. V lost 7 bases, J lost 5 bases, and 21 bases lay in between. This CDR3 comprises 15 residues. The CDR3 sequence is CASTVVGGTPHEQYF. CDR3 sequence (DNA): TGTGCCAGCACGGTGGTTGGTGGGACACCTCACGAGCAGTACTTC.

The CDR3 sequence: CASSVSGFGFLRPGELFF. In DNA form, the CDR3 reads TGTGCCAGCAGTGTTTCAGGGTTCGGCTTCCTCAGGCCTGGGGAGCTGTTTTTT. The rearrangement links TRBV6-1 to TRBJ2-2; possible D gene TRBD1, 5 bases. This CDR3 region has 18 residues. The V end was cut by 4 bases, the J end by 8 bases, with 26 bases between. Germline CDR1 and CDR2: MNHNS and SASEGT.

This chain links TRBV5-4 with TRBJ1-1, with no clear D. The germline V gene encodes CDR1 SGHNT and CDR2 YYREEE (reference sequence). The length of the CDR3 is 14 residues. Trimming took off 1 base at V and 7 bases at J, with 14 bases between the two ends. The CDR3 nucleotides are TGTGCCAGCAGCTTGAGGCAGGCCGTGGGTGAAGCTTTCTTT. Translating it yields CASSLRQAVGEAFF.

V is TRBV6-1 and J is TRBJ2-7, with TRBD2 matching over 8 bases. The CDR3 sequence is 15 residues long. The germline V gene has CDR1 MNHNS and CDR2 SASEGT. Losses at the gene ends were 2 bases for V and 3 bases for J; bases not matched to a gene: 6. The DNA for the CDR3 is TGTGCCAGCAGTGAAACTAGCGGCTCCCTCTACGAGCAGTACTTC. This codes for CASSETSGSLYEQYF.

The V and J genes are TRBV5-1 and TRBJ1-2; D is possibly TRBD1 (6 bases). The V gene's germline CDR1 is SGHRS and CDR2 YFSETQ. Trimming took off 0 bases at V and 2 bases at J, with 14 bases between the two ends. The CDR3 consists of 16 residues. The CDR3 DNA reads as TGCGCCAGCAGCTTGGCCTCGGCCGGGACAAACTATGGCTACACCTTC. Protein: CASSLASAGTNYGYTF.

J is TRBJ2-7 and V is TRBV11-2; 7 bases fit TRBD1. The CDR3 has 15 residues. The V and J ends lost 6 bases and 2 bases, in that order; junction bases with no gene match: 10. Germline lookup yields CDR1 SGHAT and CDR2 FQNNGV. This CDR3 reads CASSLHGQVAYEQYF. The CDR3 nucleotides are TGTGCCAGCAGTCTCCATGGACAGGTAGCCTACGAGCAGTACTTC.

V and J are TRBV11-2 and TRBJ2-3; D possibly corresponds to TRBD1 (5 bases). Germline CDR1 SGHAT, CDR2 FQNNGV. CDR3 length equals 15 residues. Trimming cost V 1 base and J 4 bases, with 12 bases left between them. The CDR3 region has the DNA TGTGCCAGCAGCTTAGGGGGCAGACACCCAGATACGCAGTATTTT. Translated, it gives CASSLGGRHPDTQYF.

V gene TRBV27 combines with J gene TRBJ2-2, with a weak D call TRBD1 (5 bases). V was clipped by 5 bases and J by 2 bases, with 15 bases between them. Germline values: CDR1 MNHEY, CDR2 SMNVEV (reference sequence). CDR3 length equals 16 residues. Written as DNA, the CDR3 is TGTGCCAGCAGTCCCCTCCGGACACTTAACACCGGGGAGCTGTTTTTT. Protein: CASSPLRTLNTGELFF.

The chain is built from TRBV19 and TRBJ2-4; 7 positions match TRBD2. The CDR3 has 14 amino acids. Germline CDR1 reads LNHDA; CDR2 reads SQIVND (reference sequence). Losses at the gene ends were 8 bases for V and 3 bases for J; bases not matched to a gene: 7. The CDR3 loop is CASGSGDGKNIQYF. As DNA, the CDR3 is TGTGCCAGTGGGAGCGGGGATGGCAAAAACATTCAGTACTTC.

This chain joins TRBV30 and TRBJ1-5, with TRBD1 as a possible D gene (5 bases). CDR1 and CDR2 from the germline V gene are GTSNPN and SVGIG (reference sequence). The germline V and J ends were trimmed by 5 bases and 1 base, with 15 bases remaining between them. The CDR3 is 15 amino acids. CDR3 sequence: CAWGAGVGSNQPQHF. The CDR3, as DNA: TGTGCCTGGGGAGCGGGGGTAGGGAGCAATCAGCCCCAGCATTTT.